This T cell receptor beta chain appears in the sequencing data of a study of Tregs in tolerant kidney transplant recipients. Study at large: Recipients received nonmyeloablative bone marrow transplants from related graft donors, with transient mixed chimerism.

The CDR3 consists of 14 residues. CDR1 is SGHDN, CDR2 FVKESK, per germline. Trimming shortened V by 3 bases and J by 4 bases, and 12 bases separated the two germline ends. The method was immunoSEQ multiplex PCR; TCRdb's version includes in-frame clones alone and lacks a portion of them. The repertoire holds 90,000 to 120,000 clones, with 90% as singletons. This TCR was recovered from a human donor who received a combined kidney and bone marrow transplant. This chain uses TRBV14 with TRBJ1-1, with a weak D call TRBD1 (6 bases). This specimen was CD4+ T cells from blood, taken before the transplant. The CDR3 here is CASSQNTGPTEAFF. As DNA, the CDR3 is TGTGCCAGCAGCCAGAACACAGGGCCCACTGAAGCTTTCTTT.